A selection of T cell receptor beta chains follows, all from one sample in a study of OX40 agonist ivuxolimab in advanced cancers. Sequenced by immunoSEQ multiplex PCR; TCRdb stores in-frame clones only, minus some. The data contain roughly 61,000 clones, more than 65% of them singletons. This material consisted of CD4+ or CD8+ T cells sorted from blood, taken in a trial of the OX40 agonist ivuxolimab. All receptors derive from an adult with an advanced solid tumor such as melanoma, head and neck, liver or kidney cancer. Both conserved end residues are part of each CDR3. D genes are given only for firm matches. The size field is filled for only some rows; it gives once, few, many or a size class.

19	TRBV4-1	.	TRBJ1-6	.	CASSQYHLAIGSANSPLHF	TGCGCCAGCAGCCAATATCACCTAGCCATAGGGAGCGCAAATTCACCCCTCCACTTT
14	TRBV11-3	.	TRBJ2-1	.	CASSFRGNYNEQFF	TGTGCCAGCAGCTTTAGAGGGAACTACAATGAGCAGTTCTTC
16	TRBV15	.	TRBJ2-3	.	CATSRGTGGNTDTQYF	TGTGCCACCAGCAGAGGCACGGGCGGAAACACAGATACGCAGTATTTT
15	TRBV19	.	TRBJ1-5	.	CASSMGQVYNQPQHF	TGTGCCAGTAGTATGGGGCAGGTATACAATCAGCCCCAGCATTTT
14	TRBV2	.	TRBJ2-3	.	CASSEEVSTDTQYF	TGTGCCAGCAGTGAGGAAGTAAGCACAGATACGCAGTATTTT
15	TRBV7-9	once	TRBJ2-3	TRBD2	CASTPSGMSTDTQYF	TGTGCCAGCACCCCCAGCGGGATGAGCACAGATACGCAGTATTTT
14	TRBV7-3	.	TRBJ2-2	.	CASSSGPNPGELFF	TGTGCCAGCAGCTCGGGCCCGAATCCCGGGGAGCTGTTTTTT
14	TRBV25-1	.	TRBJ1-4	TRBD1	CASKSGQGNEKLFF	TGTGCCAGCAAATCGGGACAGGGTAATGAAAAACTGTTTTTT
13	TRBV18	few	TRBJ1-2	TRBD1	CASSSDREHGYTF	TGTGCCAGCTCATCGGACAGGGAGCATGGCTACACCTTC
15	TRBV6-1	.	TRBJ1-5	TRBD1	CASSRGQGRGQPQHF	TGTGCCAGCAGCCGCGGACAGGGAAGGGGTCAGCCCCAGCATTTT
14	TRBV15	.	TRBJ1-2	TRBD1	CATSRSQTGRGYTF	TGTGCCACCAGCAGATCTCAGACAGGGCGAGGCTACACCTTC
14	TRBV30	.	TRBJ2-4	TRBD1	CAWSPWDRLNIQYF	TGTGCCTGGAGTCCGTGGGACAGGCTGAACATTCAGTACTTC
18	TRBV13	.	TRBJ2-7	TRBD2	CASSLASAPGLVGNEQYF	TGTGCCAGCAGCTTAGCGTCCGCCCCGGGACTAGTCGGGAACGAGCAGTACTTC
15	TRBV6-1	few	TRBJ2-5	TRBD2	CASGLAGAPGETQYF	TGTGCCAGCGGACTAGCGGGAGCCCCGGGGGAGACCCAGTACTTC
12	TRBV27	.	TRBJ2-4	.	CASSSQGNIQYF	TGTGCCAGCAGTTCACAGGGAAACATTCAGTACTTC
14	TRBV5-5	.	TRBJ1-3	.	CASRWEISGNTIYF	TGTGCCAGCAGGTGGGAGATCTCTGGAAACACCATATATTTT
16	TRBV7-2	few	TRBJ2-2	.	CASSLATITNTGELFF	TGTGCCAGCAGCTTAGCGACGATAACGAACACCGGGGAGCTGTTTTTT
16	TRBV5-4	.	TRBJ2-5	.	CASSLSTARLQETQYF	TGTGCCAGCAGCTTGTCGACAGCCCGACTCCAAGAGACCCAGTACTTC
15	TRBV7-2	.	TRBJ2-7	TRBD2	CASSLGGRAFYEQYF	TGTGCCAGCAGCTTGGGCGGGAGGGCCTTCTACGAGCAGTACTTC
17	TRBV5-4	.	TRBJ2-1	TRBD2	CASSDELAGVSYNEQFF	TGTGCCAGCAGCGATGAGCTAGCGGGGGTCTCCTACAATGAGCAGTTCTTC
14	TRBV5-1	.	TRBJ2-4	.	CASSLVGTKNIQYF	TGCGCCAGCAGCTTGGTTGGCACAAAAAACATTCAGTACTTC
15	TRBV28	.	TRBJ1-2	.	CASRSQGQLGYGYTF	TGTGCCAGCAGGTCCCAAGGGCAGCTCGGCTATGGCTACACCTTC
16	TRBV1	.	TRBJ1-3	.	CTSRRKRDRGSHTIYF	TGCACCAGCAGGAGAAAGAGGGACCGCGGCAGTCACACCATATATTTT
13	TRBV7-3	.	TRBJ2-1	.	CASSSTAYNEQFF	TGTGCCAGCAGCTCAACGGCGTACAATGAGCAGTTCTTC
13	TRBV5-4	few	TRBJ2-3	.	CASSLRGTDTQYF	TGTGCCAGCAGCTTGAGGGGCACAGATACGCAGTATTTT
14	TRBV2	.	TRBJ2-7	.	CASSEEFLTGEQYF	TGTGCCAGCAGTGAAGAGTTCCTCACGGGAGAGCAGTACTTC
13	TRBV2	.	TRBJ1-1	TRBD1	CASSRGRITEAFF	TGTGCCAGCAGTAGGGGGCGAATCACTGAAGCTTTCTTT
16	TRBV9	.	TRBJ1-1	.	CASSVVQDLMNTEAFF	TGTGCCAGCAGCGTAGTACAGGACCTCATGAACACTGAAGCTTTCTTT
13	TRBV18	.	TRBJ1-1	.	CASSPGRNTEAFF	TGTGCCAGCTCACCTGGGAGGAACACTGAAGCTTTCTTT
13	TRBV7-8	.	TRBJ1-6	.	CASSQDQFMSLHF	TGTGCCAGCAGCCAAGACCAGTTCATGTCCCTCCACTTT
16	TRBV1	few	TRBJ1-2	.	CTSSQERTGAGYGYTF	TGCACCAGCAGCCAAGAAAGGACAGGGGCGGGCTATGGCTACACCTTC
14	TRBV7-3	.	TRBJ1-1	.	CVSSINRENTEAFF	TGTGTCAGCAGCATAAACAGGGAGAACACTGAAGCTTTCTTT
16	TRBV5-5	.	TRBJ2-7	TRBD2	CASSLSVGAGYGEQYF	TGTGCCAGCAGCTTGAGTGTAGGAGCGGGGTATGGCGAGCAGTACTTC
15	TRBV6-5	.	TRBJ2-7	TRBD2	CASSHSGRSPYEQYF	TGTGCCAGCAGTCATAGCGGGAGGTCTCCCTACGAGCAGTACTTC
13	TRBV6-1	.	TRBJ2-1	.	CASSETSYNEQFF	TGTGCCAGCAGTGAAACCTCTTACAATGAGCAGTTCTTC